The clone carrying this T cell receptor (beta chain) has ten or more counts. What it binds is not known. V lost 3 bases and J lost 0, with 8 bases in between. The germline gives CDR1 SQVTM, CDR2 ANQGSEA. This CDR3 region has 13 residues. This record comes from a study of early T cells in non-severe SARS-CoV-2 infection. On the study more broadly: Sequencing targeted bulk RNA from unsorted whole blood, leaving chains unpaired. Findings and caveats of the study: Comparison of clonotypes with VDJdb favored anti-spike CD8 responses while missing private and CD4 specificities.

The library protocol tagged individual cDNA molecules with unique molecular identifiers. TCRdb fed the 5' RACE reads into MiXCR, producing one record per CDR3 protein. The sample includes roughly 18,000 distinct CDR3 sequences, under 6.5% seen only once; the top ten take over 5%. What was sequenced was whole blood. The chain recombines TRBV29-1 with TRBJ1-1; D not resolved. The TCR was taken from an adult who was a healthcare worker with PCR-confirmed SARS-CoV-2 infection or an uninfected control (not recorded which). CDR3 protein: CSVDRQLNTEAFF. Written as DNA, the CDR3 is TGCAGCGTTGACCGCCAGTTGAACACTGAAGCTTTCTTT.